This TCR beta chain was captured in a study of cytomegalovirus exposure and HLA in healthy donors. General study results and limits: Association of 16,951 TCR beta sequences with HLA alleles was found at 0.05 false discovery rate in a later analysis. Overall, around 160 TCR beta chains were annotated as cytomegalovirus-associated. The study had only CMV serostatus as immune exposure information.

The donors gave bone marrow, and they were healthy. Primers: 60 Vbeta forward and 13 Jbeta reverse. The assay was immunoSEQ multiplex PCR, and TCRdb's table has in-frame clones only and misses some. There are 100,000 to 150,000 clones in the sample; approximately 10% occur only once, and 4.6% lies in the top ten. Remarks on this clone: Its antigen is currently unknown.

The trim removed 4 bases at V and 6 bases at J, leaving 9 bases unmatched. The germline CDR1 and CDR2 sequences are SGDLS and YYNGEE. The CDR3 has 15 residues. The source of this sequence is a woman younger than 35 in good health and CMV-seropositive. The chain carries TRBV9 and TRBJ2-1; 8 bases align to TRBD2. Input material: PBMCs. The CDR3 loop is CASSTSGSPANEQFF. The CDR3 coding sequence is TGTGCCAGCAGCACGAGCGGGAGTCCGGCCAATGAGCAGTTCTTC.